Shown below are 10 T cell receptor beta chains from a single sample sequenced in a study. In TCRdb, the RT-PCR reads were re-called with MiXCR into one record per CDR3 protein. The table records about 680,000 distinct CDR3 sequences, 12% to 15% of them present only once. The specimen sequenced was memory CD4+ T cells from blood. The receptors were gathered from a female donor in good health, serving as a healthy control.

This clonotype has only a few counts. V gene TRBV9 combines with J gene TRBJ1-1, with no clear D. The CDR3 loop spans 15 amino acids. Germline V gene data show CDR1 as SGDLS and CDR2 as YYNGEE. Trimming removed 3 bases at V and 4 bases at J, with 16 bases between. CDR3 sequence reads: CASSAATAAFTEAFF. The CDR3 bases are TGTGCCAGCAGCGCAGCGACCGCTGCCTTCACTGAAGCTTTCTTT.

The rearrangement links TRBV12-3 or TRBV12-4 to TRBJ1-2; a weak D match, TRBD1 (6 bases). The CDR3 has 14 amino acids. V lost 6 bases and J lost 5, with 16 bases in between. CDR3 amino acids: CASSVGQPLYGYTF. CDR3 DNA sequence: TGTGCCAGCAGCGTAGGACAGCCACTATATGGCTACACCTTC.

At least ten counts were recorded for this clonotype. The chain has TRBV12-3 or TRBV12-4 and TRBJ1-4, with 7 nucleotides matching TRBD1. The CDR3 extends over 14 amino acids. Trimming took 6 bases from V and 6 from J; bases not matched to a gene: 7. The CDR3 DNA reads TGTGCCAGCAGCTCACAGGGGAATGATGAAAAACTGTTTTTT. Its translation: CASSSQGNDEKLFF.

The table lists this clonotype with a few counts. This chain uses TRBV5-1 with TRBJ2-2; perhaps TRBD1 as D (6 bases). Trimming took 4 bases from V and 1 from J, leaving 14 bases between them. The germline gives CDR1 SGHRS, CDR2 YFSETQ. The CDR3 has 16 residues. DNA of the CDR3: TGCGCCAGCAGCCCGGAAGGGACAAAGAACACCGGGGAGCTGTTTTTT. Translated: CASSPEGTKNTGELFF.

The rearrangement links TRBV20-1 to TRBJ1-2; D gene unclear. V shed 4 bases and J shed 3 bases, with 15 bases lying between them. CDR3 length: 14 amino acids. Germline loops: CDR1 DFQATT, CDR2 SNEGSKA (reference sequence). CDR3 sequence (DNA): TGCAGTGCTACCCGAATTGGGCTGGACTATGGCTACACCTTC. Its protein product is CSATRIGLDYGYTF.

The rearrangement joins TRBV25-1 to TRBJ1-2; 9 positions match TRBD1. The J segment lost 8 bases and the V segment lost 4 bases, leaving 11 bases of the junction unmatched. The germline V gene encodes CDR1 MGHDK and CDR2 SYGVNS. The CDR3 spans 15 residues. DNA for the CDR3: TGTGCCAGCAGTGGTGCCCCGGACAGGGGACCGGGCTACACCTTC. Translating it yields CASSGAPDRGPGYTF.

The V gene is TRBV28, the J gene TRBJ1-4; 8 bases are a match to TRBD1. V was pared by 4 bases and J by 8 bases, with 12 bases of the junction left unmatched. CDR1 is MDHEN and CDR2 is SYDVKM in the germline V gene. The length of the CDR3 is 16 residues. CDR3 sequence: CASSSRQGLGGEKLFF. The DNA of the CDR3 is TGTGCCAGCAGTTCACGACAGGGGTTAGGGGGAGAAAAACTGTTTTTT.

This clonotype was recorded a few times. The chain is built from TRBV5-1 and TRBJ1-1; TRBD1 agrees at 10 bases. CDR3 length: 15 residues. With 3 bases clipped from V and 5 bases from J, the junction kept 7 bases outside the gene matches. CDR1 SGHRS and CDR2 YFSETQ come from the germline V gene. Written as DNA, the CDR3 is TGCGCCAGCAGCTGGACAGGGGGAATGGGTACTGAAGCTTTCTTT. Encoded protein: CASSWTGGMGTEAFF. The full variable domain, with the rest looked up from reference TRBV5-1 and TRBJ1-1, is KAGVTQTPRYLIKTRGQQVTLSCSPISGHRSVSWYQQTPGQGLQFLFEYFSETQRNKGNFPGRFSGRQFSNSRSEMNVSTLELGDSALYLCASSWTGGMGTEAFFGQGTRLTVV.

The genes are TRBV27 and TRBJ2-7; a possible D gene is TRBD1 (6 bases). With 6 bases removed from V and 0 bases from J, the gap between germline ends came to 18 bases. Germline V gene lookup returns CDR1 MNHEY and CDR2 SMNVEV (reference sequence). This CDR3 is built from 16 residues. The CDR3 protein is CASRRPRDTNSYEQYF. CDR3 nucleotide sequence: TGTGCCAGCAGACGCCCCCGGGACACAAACTCCTACGAGCAGTACTTC.

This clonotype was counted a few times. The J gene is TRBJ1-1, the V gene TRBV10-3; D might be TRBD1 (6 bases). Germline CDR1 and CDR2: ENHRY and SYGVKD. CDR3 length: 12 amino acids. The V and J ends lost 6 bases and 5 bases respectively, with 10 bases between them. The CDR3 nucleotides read TGTGCCATCAGGGCAGGGGAAACTGAAGCTTTCTTT. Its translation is CAIRAGETEAFF.